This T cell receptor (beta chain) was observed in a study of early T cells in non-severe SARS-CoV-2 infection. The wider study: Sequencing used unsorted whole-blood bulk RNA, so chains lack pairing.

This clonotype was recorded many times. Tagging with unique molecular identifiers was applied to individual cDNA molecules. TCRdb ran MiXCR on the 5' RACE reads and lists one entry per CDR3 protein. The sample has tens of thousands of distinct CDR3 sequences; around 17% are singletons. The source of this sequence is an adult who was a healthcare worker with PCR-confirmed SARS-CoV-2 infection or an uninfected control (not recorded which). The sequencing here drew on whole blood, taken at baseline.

This chain's CDR3 is CASSQTRTEALGYTF. The CDR3, as DNA: TGTGCCAGCAGCCAAACGCGGACGGAGGCCCTTGGCTACACCTTC. This chain joins TRBV7-9 and TRBJ1-2, with unresolved D. Trimming cost V 5 bases and J 7 bases, with 20 bases left between them. Germline CDR1 reads SEHNR; CDR2 reads FQNEAQ (reference sequence). The CDR3 covers 15 residues.